The present T cell receptor beta chain was sequenced within a study of OX40 agonist ivuxolimab in advanced cancers. The overall study: The study treated patients with ivuxolimab, an agonistic anti-OX40 (CD134) antibody. Each dose-escalation patient presented with hepatocellular carcinoma, melanoma, renal cell or head and neck cancer. Partial responses were achieved by three patients, one with hepatocellular carcinoma and two with cutaneous melanoma.

Repertoires were generated with immunoSEQ multiplex PCR, while TCRdb's copy carries only in-frame clones and drops some. The repertoire has tens of thousands of clones, around nine tenths of them found once; the top ten carry around 60%. This CDR3 is built from 15 residues. V was shortened by 4 bases and J by 3 bases, with 16 bases between the two germline ends. The germline V gene has CDR1 SNHLY and CDR2 FYNNEI. The sequence was collected from an adult with an advanced solid tumor such as melanoma, head and neck, liver or kidney cancer. The chain carries TRBV2 and TRBJ2-7; D may be TRBD2 (6 bases). This specimen was CD4+ or CD8+ T cells sorted from blood, taken in a trial of the OX40 agonist ivuxolimab. The CDR3 loop reads CASSGWRDEFYEQYF. The CDR3 DNA is TGTGCCAGCAGTGGGTGGAGGGACGAATTCTACGAGCAGTACTTC. The entire variable domain, with the rest obtained from reference TRBV2 and TRBJ2-7, is as follows: EPEVTQTPSHQVTQMGQEVILRCVPISNHLYFYWYRQILGQKVEFLVSFYNNEISEKSEIFDDQFSVERPDGSNFTLKIRSTKLEDSAMYFCASSGWRDEFYEQYFGPGTRLTVT.